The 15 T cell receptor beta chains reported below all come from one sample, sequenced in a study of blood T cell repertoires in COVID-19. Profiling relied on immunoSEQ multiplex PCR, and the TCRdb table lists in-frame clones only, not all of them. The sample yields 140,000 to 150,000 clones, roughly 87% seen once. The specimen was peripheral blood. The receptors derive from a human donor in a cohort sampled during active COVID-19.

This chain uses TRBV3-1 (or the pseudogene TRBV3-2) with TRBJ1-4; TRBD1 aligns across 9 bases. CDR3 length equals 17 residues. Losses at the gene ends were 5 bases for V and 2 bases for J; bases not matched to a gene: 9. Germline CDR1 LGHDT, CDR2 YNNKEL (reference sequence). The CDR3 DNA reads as TGTGCCAGCAGCAAACTACAGGGGGCGGGGACTAATGAAAAACTGTTTTTT. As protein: CASSKLQGAGTNEKLFF.

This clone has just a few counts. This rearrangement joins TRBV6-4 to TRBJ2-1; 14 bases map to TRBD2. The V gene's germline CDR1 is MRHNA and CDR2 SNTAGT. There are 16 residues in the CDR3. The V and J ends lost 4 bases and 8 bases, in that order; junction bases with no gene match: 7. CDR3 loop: CASSVTSGGAVDEQFF. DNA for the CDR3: TGTGCCAGCAGTGTGACTAGCGGGGGGGCCGTGGATGAGCAGTTCTTC.

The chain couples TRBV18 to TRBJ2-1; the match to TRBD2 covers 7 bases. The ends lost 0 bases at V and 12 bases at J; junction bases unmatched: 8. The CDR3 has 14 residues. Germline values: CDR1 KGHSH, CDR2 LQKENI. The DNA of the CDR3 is TGTGCCAGCTCACCACCGGGAGGGGCTAAGGGGCAGTTCTTC. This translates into CASSPPGGAKGQFF.

The CDR3 spells CASSREGQGNYGYTF. CDR3 coding DNA: TGTGCCAGCAGCAGAGAGGGACAGGGCAACTATGGCTACACCTTC. This sequence joins TRBV7-8 and TRBJ1-2; TRBD1 matches 9 bases. Germline values: CDR1 SGHVS, CDR2 FQNEAQ. This CDR3 has 15 residues. The junction had 6 bases not matched to a gene; V was cut back by 5 bases and J by 2 bases.

The CDR3 protein is CASSRDRGYYGYTF. The CDR3 nucleotides read TGCGCCAGCAGCCGTGACAGGGGATACTATGGCTACACCTTC. The V call is TRBV4-3, the J call TRBJ1-2; 8 bases agree with TRBD1. Trimming removed 4 bases from V and 3 bases from J; junction bases left unmatched: 4. The CDR3 consists of 14 residues. Germline CDR1 reads LGHNA; CDR2 reads YSLEER.

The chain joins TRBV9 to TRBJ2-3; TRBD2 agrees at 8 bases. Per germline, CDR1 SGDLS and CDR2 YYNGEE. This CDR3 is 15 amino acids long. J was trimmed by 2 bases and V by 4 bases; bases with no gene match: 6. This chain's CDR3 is CASSITSGYTDTQYF. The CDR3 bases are TGTGCCAGCAGCATAACTAGCGGATACACAGATACGCAGTATTTT.

The CDR3, as DNA: TGTGCCAGCAGCCCGCCCAGCGGGGGGCACGAGCAGTACTTC. Amino acids: CASSPPSGGHEQYF. This chain uses TRBV5-4 with TRBJ2-7, with 9 nucleotides matching TRBD2. The V gene end was trimmed by 4 bases and the J gene end by 5 bases; junction bases not matched to a gene: 7. The CDR3 extends over 14 amino acids. The germline V gene encodes CDR1 SGHNT and CDR2 YYREEE (reference sequence).

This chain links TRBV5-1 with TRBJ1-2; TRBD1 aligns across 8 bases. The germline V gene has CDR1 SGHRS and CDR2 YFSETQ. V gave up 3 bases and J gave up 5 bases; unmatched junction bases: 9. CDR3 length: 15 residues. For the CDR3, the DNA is TGCGCCAGCAGCTCCGGGACAGGAACCTTATATGGCTACACCTTC. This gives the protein CASSSGTGTLYGYTF. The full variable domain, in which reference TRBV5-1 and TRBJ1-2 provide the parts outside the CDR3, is KAGVTQTPRYLIKTRGQQVTLSCSPISGHRSVSWYQQTPGQGLQFLFEYFSETQRNKGNFPGRFSGRQFSNSRSEMNVSTLELGDSALYLCASSSGTGTLYGYTFGSGTRLTVV.

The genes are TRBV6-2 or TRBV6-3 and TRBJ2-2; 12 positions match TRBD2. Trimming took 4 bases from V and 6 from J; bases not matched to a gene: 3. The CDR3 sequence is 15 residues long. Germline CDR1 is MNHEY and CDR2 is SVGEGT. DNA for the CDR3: TGTGCCAGCAGTTCACTAGCGGGGGGTTCCGGGGAGCTGTTTTTT. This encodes CASSSLAGGSGELFF.

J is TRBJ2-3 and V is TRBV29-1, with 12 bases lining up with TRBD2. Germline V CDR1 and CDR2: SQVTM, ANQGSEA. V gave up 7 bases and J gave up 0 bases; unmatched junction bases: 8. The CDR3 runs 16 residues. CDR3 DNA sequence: TGCAGCGCCCAAGTACTAGCGGGGGGAAGCACAGATACGCAGTATTTT. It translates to CSAQVLAGGSTDTQYF.

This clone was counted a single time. CDR3 in amino acids: CASSQAESVGYTF. DNA for the CDR3: TGTGCCAGCAGTCAGGCAGAGTCTGTGGGCTACACCTTC. The J gene is TRBJ1-2, the V gene TRBV27; D remains unclear. The CDR3 contains 13 residues. Germline V gene data show CDR1 as MNHEY and CDR2 as SMNVEV (reference sequence). The germline V and J ends were trimmed by 5 bases and 8 bases, with 15 bases remaining between them.

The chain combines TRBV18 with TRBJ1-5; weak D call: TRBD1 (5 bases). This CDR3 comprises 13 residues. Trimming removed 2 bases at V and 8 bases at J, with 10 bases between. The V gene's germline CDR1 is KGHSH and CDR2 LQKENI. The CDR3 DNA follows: TGTGCCAGCTCACCAGGGGGGAGGGAGCCCCAGCATTTT. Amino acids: CASSPGGREPQHF.

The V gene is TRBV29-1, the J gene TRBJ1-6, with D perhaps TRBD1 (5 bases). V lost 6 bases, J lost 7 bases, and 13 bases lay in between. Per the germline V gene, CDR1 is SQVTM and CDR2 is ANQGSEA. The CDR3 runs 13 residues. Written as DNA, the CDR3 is TGCAGCGTCGCCGACAGACAGAATTCACCCCTCCACTTT. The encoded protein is CSVADRQNSPLHF.

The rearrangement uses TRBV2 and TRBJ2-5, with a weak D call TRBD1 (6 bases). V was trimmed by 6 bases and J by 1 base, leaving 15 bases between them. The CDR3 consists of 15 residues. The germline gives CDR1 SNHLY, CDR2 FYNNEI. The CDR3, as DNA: TGTGCCAGCAGCCTTTACACAGGGCGCCAAGAGACCCAGTACTTC. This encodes CASSLYTGRQETQYF.

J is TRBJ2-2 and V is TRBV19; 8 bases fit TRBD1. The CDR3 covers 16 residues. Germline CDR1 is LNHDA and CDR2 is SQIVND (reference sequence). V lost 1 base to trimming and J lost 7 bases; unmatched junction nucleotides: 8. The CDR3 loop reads CASSIGTGGINGELFF. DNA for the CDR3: TGTGCCAGTAGTATAGGTACAGGGGGGATTAACGGGGAGCTGTTTTTT.